This T cell receptor (beta chain) was sequenced during a study of T-cell memory formation after mild COVID-19. Study at large: For the most part, TCR clusters were specific to one donor.

Study findings and constraints: Contracting clones localized mainly to CM and EM when CD4+ and mainly to EMRA when CD8+. The finding that pre-infection memory included some responding clones suggested that cross-reactive memory joined.

TCRdb reprocessed the 5' RACE reads with MiXCR, giving one entry per CDR3 protein. Of fewer than 450,000 distinct CDR3 sequences in the sample, 20% to 25% were seen once. V lost 5 bases, J lost 9 bases, and 14 bases stayed unmatched. This CDR3 is built from 16 residues. Germline V CDR1 and CDR2: SNHLY, FYNNEI. On this clonotype itself: The antigen is not known.

Input material: PBMCs or a T cell subset sorted from them (not recorded which). The TCR originated in an adult woman who had mild COVID-19 (a few samples of this study predate the infection). Cell type and time point are not known. The chain has TRBV2 and TRBJ1-4, with 8 bases aligning to TRBD1. Written as DNA, the CDR3 is TGTGCCAGCAGTCCGGACAGGGTTGGGGAGATGAAAAAACTGTTTTTT. Translating gives CASSPDRVGEMKKLFF. Full variable domain (remainder filled in from reference TRBV2 and TRBJ1-4): EPEVTQTPSHQVTQMGQEVILRCVPISNHLYFYWYRQILGQKVEFLVSFYNNEISEKSEIFDDQFSVERPDGSNFTLKIRSTKLEDSAMYFCASSPDRVGEMKKLFFGSGTQLSVL.